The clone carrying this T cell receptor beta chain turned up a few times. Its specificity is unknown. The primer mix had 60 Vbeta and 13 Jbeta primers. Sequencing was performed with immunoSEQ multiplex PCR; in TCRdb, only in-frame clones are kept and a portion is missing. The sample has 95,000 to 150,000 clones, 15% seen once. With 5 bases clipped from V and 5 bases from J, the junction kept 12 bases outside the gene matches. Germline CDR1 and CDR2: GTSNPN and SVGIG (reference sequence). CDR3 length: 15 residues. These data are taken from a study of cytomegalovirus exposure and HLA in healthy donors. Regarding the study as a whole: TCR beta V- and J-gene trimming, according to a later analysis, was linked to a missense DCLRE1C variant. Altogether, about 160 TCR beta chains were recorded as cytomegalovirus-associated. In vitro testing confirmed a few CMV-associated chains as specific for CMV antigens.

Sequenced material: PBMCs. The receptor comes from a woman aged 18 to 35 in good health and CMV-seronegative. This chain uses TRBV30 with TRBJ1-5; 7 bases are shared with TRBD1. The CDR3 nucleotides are TGTGCCTGGTCCCAAGGGCAGGGACAGTATCAGCCCCAGCATTTT. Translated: CAWSQGQGQYQPQHF.